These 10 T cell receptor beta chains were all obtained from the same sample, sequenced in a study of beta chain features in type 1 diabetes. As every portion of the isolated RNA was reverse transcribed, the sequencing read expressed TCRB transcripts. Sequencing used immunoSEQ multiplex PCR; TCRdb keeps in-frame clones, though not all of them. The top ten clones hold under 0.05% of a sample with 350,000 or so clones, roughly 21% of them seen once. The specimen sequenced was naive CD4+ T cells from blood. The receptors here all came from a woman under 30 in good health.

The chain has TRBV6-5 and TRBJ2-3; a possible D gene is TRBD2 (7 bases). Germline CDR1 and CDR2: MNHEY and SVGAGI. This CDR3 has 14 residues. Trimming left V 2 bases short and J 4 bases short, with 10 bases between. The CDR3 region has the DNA TGTGCCAGCAGTTACGGGGGGGGCCCAGATACGCAGTATTTT. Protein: CASSYGGGPDTQYF.

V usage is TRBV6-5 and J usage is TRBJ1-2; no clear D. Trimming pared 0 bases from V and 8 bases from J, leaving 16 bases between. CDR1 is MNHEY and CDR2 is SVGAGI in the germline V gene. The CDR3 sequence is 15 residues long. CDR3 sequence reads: CASSYSSRGSGGYTF. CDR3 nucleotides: TGTGCCAGCAGTTACTCCTCCCGAGGGAGCGGGGGCTACACCTTC.

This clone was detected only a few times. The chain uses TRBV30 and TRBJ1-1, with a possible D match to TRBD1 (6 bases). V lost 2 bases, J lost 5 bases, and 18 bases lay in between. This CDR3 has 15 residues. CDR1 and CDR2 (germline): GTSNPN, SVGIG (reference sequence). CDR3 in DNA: TGTGCCTGGAGTAACCGTCTGACAGGTGGTACTGAAGCTTTCTTT. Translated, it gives CAWSNRLTGGTEAFF.

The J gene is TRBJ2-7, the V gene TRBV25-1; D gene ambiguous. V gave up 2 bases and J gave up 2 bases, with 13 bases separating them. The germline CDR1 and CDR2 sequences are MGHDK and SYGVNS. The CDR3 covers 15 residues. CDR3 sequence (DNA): TGTGCCAGCAGTGAAGGAGAAGTCGGAACCTACGAGCAGTACTTC. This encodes CASSEGEVGTYEQYF.

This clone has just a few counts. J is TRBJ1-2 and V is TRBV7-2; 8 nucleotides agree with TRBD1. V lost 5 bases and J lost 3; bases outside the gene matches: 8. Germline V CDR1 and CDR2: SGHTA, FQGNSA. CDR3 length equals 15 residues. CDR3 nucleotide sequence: TGTGCCAGCAGCCGCGACAGGGGATGGGACTATGGCTACACCTTC. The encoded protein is CASSRDRGWDYGYTF.

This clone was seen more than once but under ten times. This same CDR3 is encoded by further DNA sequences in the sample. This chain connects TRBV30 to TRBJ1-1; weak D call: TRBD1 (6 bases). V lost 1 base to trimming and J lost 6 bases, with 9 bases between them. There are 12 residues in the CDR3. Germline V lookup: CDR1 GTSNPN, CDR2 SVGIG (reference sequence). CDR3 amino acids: CAWSGGGAEAFF. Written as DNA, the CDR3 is TGTGCCTGGAGTGGGGGGGGCGCTGAAGCTTTCTTT.

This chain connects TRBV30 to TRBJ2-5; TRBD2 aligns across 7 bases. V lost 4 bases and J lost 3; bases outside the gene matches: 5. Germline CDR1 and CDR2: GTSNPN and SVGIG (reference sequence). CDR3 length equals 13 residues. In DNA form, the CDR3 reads TGTGCCTGGACTCCAGCGGGGAAAGAGACCCAGTACTTC. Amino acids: CAWTPAGKETQYF.

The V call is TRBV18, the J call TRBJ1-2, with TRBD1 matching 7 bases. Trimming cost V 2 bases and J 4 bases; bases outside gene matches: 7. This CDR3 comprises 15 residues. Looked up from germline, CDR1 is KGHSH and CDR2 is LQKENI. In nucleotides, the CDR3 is TGTGCCAGCTCACCAAGACTGGGACAGATCTATGGCTACACCTTC. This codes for CASSPRLGQIYGYTF.

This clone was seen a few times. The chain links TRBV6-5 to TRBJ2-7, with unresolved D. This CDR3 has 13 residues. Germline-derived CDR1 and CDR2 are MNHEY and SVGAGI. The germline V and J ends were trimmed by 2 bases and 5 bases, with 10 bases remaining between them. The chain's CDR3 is CASSYGLNNEQYF. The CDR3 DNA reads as TGTGCCAGCAGTTACGGGCTAAACAACGAGCAGTACTTC.

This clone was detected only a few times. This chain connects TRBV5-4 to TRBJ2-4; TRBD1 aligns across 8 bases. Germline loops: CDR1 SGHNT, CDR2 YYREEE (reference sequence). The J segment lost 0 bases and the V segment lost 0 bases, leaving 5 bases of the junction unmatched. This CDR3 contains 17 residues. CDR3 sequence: CASSLDRGFLAKNIQYF. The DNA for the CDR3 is TGTGCCAGCAGCTTGGACAGGGGGTTTCTAGCCAAAAACATTCAGTACTTC. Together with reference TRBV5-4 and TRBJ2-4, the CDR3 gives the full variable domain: ETGVTQSPTHLIKTRGQQVTLRCSSQSGHNTVSWYQQALGQGPQFIFQYYREEENGRGNFPPRFSGLQFPNYSSELNVNALELDDSALYLCASSLDRGFLAKNIQYFGAGTRLSVL.